The text below deals with one T cell receptor beta chain. These data belong to a study of identical twins. TCRdb re-called the 5' RACE reads through MiXCR, storing one row per CDR3 protein. The data hold about 250,000 distinct CDR3 sequences, with around an eighth observed a single time. The sequenced material came from memory (CD45RO+) T cells sorted from blood. This TCR came from a woman between 18 and 29 years old in good health.

The CDR3 bases are TGTGCCAGCCACCTTTCTGGGAACACTGAAGCTTTCTTT. This translates into CASHLSGNTEAFF. V and J are TRBV3-1 and TRBJ1-1; no clear D. Trimming took off 8 bases at V and 1 base at J, with 11 bases between the two ends. Germline CDR1 reads LGHDT; CDR2 reads YNNKEL (reference sequence). The CDR3 loop spans 13 amino acids.